This T cell receptor beta chain was captured in a study of CD8+ T cells in alopecia areata. Study-level findings and limits: Both scalp clonality and the expanded CD8+ clones among the top 100 showed a significant decrease with tofacitinib. Persistence during tofacitinib was seen for many expanded lesional clones in scalp and blood.

Treatment noted: oral pan-JAK inhibitor, 5-10 mg twice daily. Looked up from germline, CDR1 is SGHTA and CDR2 is FQGNSA. This CDR3 contains 14 residues. V shed 6 bases and J shed 4 bases, with 15 bases lying between them. Concerning this clone itself: The antigen remains unidentified.

Isolated RNA was reverse transcribed into cDNA used as the sequencing template. Here immunoSEQ multiplex PCR was the method, and the copy in TCRdb shows in-frame clones only, minus some. The sample records fewer than 250,000 clones, roughly 60% being singletons. This TCR derives from a human donor with alopecia areata. The chain employs TRBV7-2 and TRBJ1-2; D might be TRBD1 (6 bases). This specimen consisted of CD4+ T cells sorted from blood, obtained at week 24, from a patient treated with tofacitinib. CDR3: CASSIGGRSYGYTF. The CDR3 bases are TGTGCCAGCAGTATAGGGGGGCGAAGCTATGGCTACACCTTC.